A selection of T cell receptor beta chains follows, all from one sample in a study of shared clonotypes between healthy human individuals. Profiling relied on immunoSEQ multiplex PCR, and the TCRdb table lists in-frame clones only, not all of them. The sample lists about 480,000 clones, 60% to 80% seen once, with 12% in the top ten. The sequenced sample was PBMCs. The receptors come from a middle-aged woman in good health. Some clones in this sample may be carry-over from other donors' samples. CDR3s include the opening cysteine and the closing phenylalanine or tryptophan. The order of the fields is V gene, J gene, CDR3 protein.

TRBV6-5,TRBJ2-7,CASSYLSPAQSYEQYF
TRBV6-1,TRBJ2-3,CASSEARIQGDTQYF
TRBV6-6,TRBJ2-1,CASGLAGANEQFF
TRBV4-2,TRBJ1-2,CASSPGTGKPESTF
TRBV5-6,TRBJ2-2,CASSLEGHSTGELFF
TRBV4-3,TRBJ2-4,CASSQDQEGAKNIQYF
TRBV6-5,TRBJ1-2,CASTYPGHLYGYTF
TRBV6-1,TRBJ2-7,CASSVRDRGYEQYF
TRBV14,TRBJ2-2,CASRQGRDTGELFF
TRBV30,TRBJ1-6,CAWSVKASGTLHF
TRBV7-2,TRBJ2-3,CASSLAGEITDTQYF
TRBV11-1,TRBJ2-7,CASSLQAGLDEQYF
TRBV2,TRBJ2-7,CASQRLAGKSYEQYF
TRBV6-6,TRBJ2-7,CASTPRVTPGSEQYF
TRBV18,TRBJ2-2,CASSPRSTGELFF
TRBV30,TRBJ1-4,CAWRDGFNEKLFF
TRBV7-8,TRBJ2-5,CASSLAGLEGTQYF
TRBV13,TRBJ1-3,CASSLSLRKRRNRDGNTIYF
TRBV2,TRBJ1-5,CASSAHSNQPQHF
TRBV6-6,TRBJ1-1,CASSSTGENTEAFF
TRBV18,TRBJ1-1,CASRAGGETEAFF
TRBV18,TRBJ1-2,CASSPRGVTYGYTF
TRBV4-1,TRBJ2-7,CASSQDLASPYEQYF
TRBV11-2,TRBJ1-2,CASSSARDRKNYGYTF
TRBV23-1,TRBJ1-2,CASSQFGTADNYGYTF
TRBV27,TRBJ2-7,CASSGAAHGREQYF
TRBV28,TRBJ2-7,CASSTRWASGYEQYF
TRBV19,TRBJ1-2,CASSIDPEEGYYGYTF
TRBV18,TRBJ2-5,CASSPPGSETQYF
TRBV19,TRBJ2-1,CASSIPGLAANEQFF
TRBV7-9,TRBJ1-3,CASSFITGFGNTIYF
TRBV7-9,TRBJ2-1,CASSLRNQVAYNEQFF
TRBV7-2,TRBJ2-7,CASSSINAYEQYF
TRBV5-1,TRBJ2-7,CASSTGTSGRYPYEQYF
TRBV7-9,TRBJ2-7,CARIATGSSYEQYF
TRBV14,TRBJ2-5,CASSQVRLAGALETQYF
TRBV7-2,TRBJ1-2,CASSVTRTMGYTF
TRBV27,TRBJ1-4,CASSLGGQPNEKLFF
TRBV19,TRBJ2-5,CASSYLREETQYF
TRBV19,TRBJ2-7,CASSNPGTSYEQYF
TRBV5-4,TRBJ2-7,CASSLGRDPEF
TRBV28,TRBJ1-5,CASSLFAGNQPQHF
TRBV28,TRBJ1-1,CASSIRGRRMNTEAFF